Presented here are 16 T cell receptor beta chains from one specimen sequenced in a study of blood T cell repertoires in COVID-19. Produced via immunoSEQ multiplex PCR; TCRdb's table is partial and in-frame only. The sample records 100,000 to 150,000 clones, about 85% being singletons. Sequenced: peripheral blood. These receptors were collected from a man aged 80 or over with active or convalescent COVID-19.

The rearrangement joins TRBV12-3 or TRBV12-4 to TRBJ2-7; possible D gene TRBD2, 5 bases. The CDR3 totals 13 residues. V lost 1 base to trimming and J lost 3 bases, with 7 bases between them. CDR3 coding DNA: TGTGCCAGCAGTTTAGGAGGGTACTACGAGCAGTACTTC. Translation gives CASSLGGYYEQYF.

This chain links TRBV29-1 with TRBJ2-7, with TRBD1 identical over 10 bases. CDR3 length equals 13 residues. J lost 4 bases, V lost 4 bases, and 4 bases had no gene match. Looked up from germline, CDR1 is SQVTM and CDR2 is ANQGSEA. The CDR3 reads CSVVSDRGYEQYF. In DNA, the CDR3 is TGCAGCGTTGTATCGGACAGGGGGTACGAGCAGTACTTC.

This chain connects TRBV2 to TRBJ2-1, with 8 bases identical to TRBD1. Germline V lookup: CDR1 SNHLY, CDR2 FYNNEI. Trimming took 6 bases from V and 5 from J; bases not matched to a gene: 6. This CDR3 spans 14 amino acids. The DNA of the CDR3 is TGTGCCAGCAGCATAGGACAGGGCCACAATGAGCAGTTCTTC. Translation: CASSIGQGHNEQFF.

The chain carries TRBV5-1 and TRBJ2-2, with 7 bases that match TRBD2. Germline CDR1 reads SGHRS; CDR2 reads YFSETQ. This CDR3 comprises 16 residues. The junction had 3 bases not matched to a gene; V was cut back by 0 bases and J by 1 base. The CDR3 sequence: CASSLAPSGNTGELFF. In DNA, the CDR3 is TGCGCCAGCAGCTTGGCCCCTAGCGGGAACACCGGGGAGCTGTTTTTT.

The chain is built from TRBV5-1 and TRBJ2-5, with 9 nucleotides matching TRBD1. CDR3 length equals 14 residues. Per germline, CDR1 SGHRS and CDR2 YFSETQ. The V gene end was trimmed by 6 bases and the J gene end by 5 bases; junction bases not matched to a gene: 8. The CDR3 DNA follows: TGCGCCAGCAATATACAGGGGGCGCGGGAGACCCAGTACTTC. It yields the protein CASNIQGARETQYF. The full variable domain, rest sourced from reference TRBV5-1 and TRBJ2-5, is KAGVTQTPRYLIKTRGQQVTLSCSPISGHRSVSWYQQTPGQGLQFLFEYFSETQRNKGNFPGRFSGRQFSNSRSEMNVSTLELGDSALYLCASNIQGARETQYFGPGTRLLVL.

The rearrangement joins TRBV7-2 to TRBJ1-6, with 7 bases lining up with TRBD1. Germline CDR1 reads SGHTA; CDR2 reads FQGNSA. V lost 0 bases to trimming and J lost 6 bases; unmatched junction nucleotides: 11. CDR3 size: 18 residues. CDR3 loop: CASSLALGQVLFNSPLHF. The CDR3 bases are TGTGCCAGCAGCTTAGCGCTTGGACAGGTCTTATTTAATTCACCCCTCCACTTT.

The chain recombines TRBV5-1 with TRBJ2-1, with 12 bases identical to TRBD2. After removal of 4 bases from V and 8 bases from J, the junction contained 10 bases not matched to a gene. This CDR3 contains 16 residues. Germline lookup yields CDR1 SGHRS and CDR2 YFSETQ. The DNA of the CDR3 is TGCGCCAGCAGCGCTTCTAGCGGGGGGGCCGTCGATGAGCAGTTCTTC. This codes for CASSASSGGAVDEQFF.

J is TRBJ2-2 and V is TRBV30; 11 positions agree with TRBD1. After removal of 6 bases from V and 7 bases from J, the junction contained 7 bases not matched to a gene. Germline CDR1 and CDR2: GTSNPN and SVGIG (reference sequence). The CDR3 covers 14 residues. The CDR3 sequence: CACTGTGGVGELFF. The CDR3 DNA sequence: TGTGCCTGCACCGGGACAGGGGGAGTCGGGGAGCTGTTTTTT. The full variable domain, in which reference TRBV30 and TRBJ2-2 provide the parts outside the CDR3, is SQTIHQWPATLVQPVGSPLSLECTVEGTSNPNLYWYRQAAGRGLQLLFYSVGIGQISSEVPQNLSASRPQDRQFILSSKKLLLSDSGFYLCACTGTGGVGELFFGEGSRLTVL.

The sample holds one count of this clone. DNA for the CDR3: TGTGCCAGCAGCTTAGGGACAGTCAGCAATCAGCCCCAGCATTTT. Protein sequence: CASSLGTVSNQPQHF. The rearrangement joins TRBV7-6 to TRBJ1-5, with D possibly TRBD1 on 6 matching bases. The V end lost 1 base, the J end lost 1 base, and 8 bases lay between the germline ends. Germline CDR1 reads SGHVS; CDR2 reads FNYEAQ. The CDR3 totals 15 residues.

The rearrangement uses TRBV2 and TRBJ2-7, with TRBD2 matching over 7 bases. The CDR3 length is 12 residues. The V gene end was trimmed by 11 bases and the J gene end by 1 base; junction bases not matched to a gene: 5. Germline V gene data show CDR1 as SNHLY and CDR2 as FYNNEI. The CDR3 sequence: CAGRGLSYEQYF. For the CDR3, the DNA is TGTGCCGGGAGGGGTCTATCCTACGAGCAGTACTTC.

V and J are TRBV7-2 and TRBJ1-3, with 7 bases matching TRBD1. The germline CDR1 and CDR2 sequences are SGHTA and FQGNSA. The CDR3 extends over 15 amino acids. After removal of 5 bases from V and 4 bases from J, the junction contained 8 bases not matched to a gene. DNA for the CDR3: TGTGCCAGCAGCCCAGAGGGGGCAAGAGGAAACACCATATATTTT. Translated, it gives CASSPEGARGNTIYF.

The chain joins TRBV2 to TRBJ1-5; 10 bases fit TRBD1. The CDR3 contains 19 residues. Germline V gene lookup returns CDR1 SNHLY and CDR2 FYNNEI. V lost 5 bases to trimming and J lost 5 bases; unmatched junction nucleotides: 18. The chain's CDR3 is CASSHQGDRGRGIYQPQHF. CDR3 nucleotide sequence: TGTGCCAGCAGTCATCAGGGGGACAGGGGTCGGGGTATCTATCAGCCCCAGCATTTT.

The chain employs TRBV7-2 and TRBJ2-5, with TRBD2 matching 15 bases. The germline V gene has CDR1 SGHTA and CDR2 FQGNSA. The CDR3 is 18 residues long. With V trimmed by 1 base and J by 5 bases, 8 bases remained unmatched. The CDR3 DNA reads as TGTGCCAGCAGCTTAGACGGACTAGCGGGGGGGCTGAAGGAGACCCAGTACTTC. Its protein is CASSLDGLAGGLKETQYF.

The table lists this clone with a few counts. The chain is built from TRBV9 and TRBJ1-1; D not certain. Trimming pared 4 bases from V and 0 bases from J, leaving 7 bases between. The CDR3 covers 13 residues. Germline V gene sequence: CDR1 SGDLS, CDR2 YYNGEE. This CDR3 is CASSFNMNTEAFF. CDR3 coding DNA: TGTGCCAGCAGCTTTAACATGAACACTGAAGCTTTCTTT.

The CDR3 loop reads CASRNSISNTGELFF. In DNA form, the CDR3 reads TGTGCCAGCAGGAACTCCATATCGAACACCGGGGAGCTGTTTTTT. The rearrangement uses TRBV6-5 and TRBJ2-2; D not certain. The CDR3 is made up of 15 amino acids. V lost 6 bases, J lost 0 bases, and 11 bases lay in between. Per the germline V gene, CDR1 is MNHEY and CDR2 is SVGAGI.

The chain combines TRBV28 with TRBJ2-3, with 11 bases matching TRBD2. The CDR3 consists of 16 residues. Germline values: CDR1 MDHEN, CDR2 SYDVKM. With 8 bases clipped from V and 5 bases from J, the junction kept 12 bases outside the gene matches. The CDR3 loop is CASSLFSGGARDTQYF. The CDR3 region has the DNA TGTGCCAGCTCCTTATTTAGCGGGGGGGCCCGAGATACGCAGTATTTT.